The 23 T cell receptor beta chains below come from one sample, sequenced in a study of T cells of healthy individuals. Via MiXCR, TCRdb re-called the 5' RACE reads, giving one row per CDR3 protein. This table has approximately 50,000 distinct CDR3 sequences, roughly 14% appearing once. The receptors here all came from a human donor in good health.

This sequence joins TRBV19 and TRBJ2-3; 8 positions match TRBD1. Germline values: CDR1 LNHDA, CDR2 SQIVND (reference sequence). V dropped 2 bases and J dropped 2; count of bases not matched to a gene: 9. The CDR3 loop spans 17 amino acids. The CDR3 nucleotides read TGTGCCAGTAGTATAAGGGGACAGGTGGCACACACAGATACGCAGTATTTT. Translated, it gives CASSIRGQVAHTDTQYF.

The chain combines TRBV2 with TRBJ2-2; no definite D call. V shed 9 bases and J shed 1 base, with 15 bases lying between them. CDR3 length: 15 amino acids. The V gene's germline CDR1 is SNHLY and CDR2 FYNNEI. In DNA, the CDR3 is TGTGCCAGTCAACTTTACTCCCAGAACACCGGGGAGCTGTTTTTT. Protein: CASQLYSQNTGELFF. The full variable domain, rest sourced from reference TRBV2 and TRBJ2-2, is EPEVTQTPSHQVTQMGQEVILRCVPISNHLYFYWYRQILGQKVEFLVSFYNNEISEKSEIFDDQFSVERPDGSNFTLKIRSTKLEDSAMYFCASQLYSQNTGELFFGEGSRLTVL.

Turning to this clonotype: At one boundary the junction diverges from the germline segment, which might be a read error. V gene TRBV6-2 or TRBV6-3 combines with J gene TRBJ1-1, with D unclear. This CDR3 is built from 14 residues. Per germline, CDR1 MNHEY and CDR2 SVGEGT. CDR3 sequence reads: CVSSYLSSNTEAFF. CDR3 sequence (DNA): TGTGTCAGCAGTTACCTCAGTTCGAACACTGAAGCTTTCTTT.

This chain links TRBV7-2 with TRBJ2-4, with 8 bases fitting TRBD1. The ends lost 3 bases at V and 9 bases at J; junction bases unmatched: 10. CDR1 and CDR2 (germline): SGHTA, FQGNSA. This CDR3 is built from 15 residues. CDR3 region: CASSLGQALDPIQYF. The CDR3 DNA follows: TGTGCCAGCAGCTTGGGACAGGCCTTAGACCCCATTCAGTACTTC.

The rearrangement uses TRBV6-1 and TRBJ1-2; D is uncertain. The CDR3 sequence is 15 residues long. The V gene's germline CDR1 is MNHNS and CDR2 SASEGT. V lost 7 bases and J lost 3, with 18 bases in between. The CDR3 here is CASTGQRIAHYGYTF. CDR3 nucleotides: TGTGCCAGCACCGGTCAAAGGATCGCCCACTATGGCTACACCTTC.

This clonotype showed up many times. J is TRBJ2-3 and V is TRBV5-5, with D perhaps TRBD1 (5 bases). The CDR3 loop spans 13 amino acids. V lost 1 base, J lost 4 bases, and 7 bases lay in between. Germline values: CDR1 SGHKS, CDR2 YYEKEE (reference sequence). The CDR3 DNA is TGTGCCAGCAGCTTGCAGGGCCCAGATACGCAGTATTTT. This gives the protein CASSLQGPDTQYF.

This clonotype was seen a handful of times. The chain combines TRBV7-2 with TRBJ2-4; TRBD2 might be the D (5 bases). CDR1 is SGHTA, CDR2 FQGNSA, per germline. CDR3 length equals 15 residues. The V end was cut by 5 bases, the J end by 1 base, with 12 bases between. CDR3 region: CASSQDPGAKNIQYF. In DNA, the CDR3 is TGTGCCAGCAGCCAAGATCCGGGGGCCAAAAACATTCAGTACTTC.

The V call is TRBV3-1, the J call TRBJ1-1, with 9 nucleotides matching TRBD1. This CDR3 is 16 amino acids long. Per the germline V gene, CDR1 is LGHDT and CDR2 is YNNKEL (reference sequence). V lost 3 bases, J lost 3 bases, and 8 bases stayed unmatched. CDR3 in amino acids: CASSQGTGWGYTEAFF. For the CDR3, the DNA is TGTGCCAGCAGCCAGGGGACAGGGTGGGGTTACACTGAAGCTTTCTTT. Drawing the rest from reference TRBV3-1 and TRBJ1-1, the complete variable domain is DTAVSQTPKYLVTQMGNDKSIKCEQNLGHDTMYWYKQDSKKFLKIMFSYNNKELIINETVPNRFSPKSPDKAHLNLHINSLELGDSAVYFCASSQGTGWGYTEAFFGQGTRLTVV.

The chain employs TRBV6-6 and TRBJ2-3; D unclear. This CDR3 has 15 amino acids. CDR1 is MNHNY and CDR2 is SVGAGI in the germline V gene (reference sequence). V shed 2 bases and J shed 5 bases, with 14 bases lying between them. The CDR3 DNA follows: TGTGCCAGCAGTTACAGTGGGATTGGTCAAGATACGCAGTATTTT. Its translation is CASSYSGIGQDTQYF.

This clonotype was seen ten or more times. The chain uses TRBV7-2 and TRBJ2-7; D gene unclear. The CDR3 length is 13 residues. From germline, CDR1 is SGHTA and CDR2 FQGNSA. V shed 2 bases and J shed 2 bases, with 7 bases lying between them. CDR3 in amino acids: CASSLTPTYEQYF. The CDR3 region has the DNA TGTGCCAGCAGCTTAACACCAACCTACGAGCAGTACTTC. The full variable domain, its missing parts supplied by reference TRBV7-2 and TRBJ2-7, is GAGVSQSPSNKVTEKGKDVELRCDPISGHTALYWYRQSLGQGLEFLIYFQGNSAPDKSGLPSDRFSAERTGGSVSTLTIQRTQQEDSAVYLCASSLTPTYEQYFGPGTRLTVT.

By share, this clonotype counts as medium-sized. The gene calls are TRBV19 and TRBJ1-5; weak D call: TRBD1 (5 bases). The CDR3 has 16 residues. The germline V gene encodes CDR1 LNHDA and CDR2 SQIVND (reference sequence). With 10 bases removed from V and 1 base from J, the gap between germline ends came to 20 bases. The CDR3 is CATWNPGRSSNQPQHF. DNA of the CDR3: TGTGCCACCTGGAACCCGGGGCGATCGAGCAATCAGCCCCAGCATTTT.

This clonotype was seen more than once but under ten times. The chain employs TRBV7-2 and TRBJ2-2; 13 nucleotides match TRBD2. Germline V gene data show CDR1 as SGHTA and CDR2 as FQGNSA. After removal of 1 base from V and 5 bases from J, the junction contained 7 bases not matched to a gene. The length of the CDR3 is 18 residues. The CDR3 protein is CASSLVTSGREITGELFF. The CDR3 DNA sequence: TGTGCCAGCAGCTTAGTCACTAGCGGGAGGGAAATTACCGGGGAGCTGTTTTTT. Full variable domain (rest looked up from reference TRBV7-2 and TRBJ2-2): GAGVSQSPSNKVTEKGKDVELRCDPISGHTALYWYRQSLGQGLEFLIYFQGNSAPDKSGLPSDRFSAERTGGSVSTLTIQRTQQEDSAVYLCASSLVTSGREITGELFFGEGSRLTVL.

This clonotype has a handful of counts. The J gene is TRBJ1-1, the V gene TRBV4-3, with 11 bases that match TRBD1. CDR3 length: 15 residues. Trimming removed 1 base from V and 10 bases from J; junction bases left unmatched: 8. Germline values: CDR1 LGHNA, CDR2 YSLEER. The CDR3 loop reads CASSQGDRGGERAFF. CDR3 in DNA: TGCGCCAGCAGCCAAGGGGACAGGGGGGGGGAAAGAGCTTTCTTT.

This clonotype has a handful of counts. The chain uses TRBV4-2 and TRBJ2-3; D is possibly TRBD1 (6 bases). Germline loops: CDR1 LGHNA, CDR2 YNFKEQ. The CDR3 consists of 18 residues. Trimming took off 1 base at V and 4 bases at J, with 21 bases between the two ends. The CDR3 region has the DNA TGTGCCAGCAGCCAAGTTACGGGACACCAAGTCGGGGCAGATACGCAGTATTTT. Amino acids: CASSQVTGHQVGADTQYF.

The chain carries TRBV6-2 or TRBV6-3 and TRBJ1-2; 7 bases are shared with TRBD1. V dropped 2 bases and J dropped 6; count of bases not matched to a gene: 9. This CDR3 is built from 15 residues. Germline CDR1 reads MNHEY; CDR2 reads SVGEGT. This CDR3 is CASSYIPQGKDGYTF. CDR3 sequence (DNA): TGTGCCAGCAGTTACATCCCACAGGGGAAGGATGGCTACACCTTC.

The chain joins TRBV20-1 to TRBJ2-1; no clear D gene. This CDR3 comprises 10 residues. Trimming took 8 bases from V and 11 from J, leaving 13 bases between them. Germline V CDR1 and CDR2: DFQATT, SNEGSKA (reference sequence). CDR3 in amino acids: CSPKGTQQFF. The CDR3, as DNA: TGCAGTCCAAAGGGAACTCAGCAGTTCTTC.

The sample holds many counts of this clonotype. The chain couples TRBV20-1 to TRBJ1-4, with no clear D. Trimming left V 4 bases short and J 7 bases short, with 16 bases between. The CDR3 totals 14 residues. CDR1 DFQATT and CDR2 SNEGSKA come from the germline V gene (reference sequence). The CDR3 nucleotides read TGCAGTGCTATTCGGGGAGGGCTCGGTGAAAAACTGTTTTTT. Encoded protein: CSAIRGGLGEKLFF.

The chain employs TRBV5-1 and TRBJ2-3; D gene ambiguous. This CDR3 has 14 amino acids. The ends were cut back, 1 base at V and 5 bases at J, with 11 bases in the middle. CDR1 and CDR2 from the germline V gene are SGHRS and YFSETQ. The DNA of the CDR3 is TGCGCCAGCAGCTTGAAACGGTCGGGAGATACGCAGTATTTT. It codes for CASSLKRSGDTQYF. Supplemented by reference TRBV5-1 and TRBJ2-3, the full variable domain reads KAGVTQTPRYLIKTRGQQVTLSCSPISGHRSVSWYQQTPGQGLQFLFEYFSETQRNKGNFPGRFSGRQFSNSRSEMNVSTLELGDSALYLCASSLKRSGDTQYFGPGTRLTVL.

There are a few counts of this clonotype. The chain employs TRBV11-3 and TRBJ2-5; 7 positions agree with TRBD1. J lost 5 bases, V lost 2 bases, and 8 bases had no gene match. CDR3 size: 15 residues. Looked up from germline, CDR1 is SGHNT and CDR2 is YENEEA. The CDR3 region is CASSLNKGARETQYF. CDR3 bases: TGTGCCAGCAGCTTAAACAAGGGGGCAAGGGAGACCCAGTACTTC.

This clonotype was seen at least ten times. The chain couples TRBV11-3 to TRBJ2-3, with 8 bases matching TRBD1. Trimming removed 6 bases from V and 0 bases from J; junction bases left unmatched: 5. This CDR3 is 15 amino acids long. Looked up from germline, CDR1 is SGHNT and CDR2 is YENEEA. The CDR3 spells CASSHRQGSTDTQYF. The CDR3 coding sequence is TGTGCCAGCAGTCACAGACAGGGGAGCACAGATACGCAGTATTTT.

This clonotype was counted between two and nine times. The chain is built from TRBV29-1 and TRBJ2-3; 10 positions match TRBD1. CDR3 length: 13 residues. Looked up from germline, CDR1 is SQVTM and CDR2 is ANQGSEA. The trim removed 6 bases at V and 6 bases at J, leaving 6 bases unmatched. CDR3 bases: TGCAGCGTCGGACAGGGGGGGGTGGATACGCAGTATTTT. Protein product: CSVGQGGVDTQYF.

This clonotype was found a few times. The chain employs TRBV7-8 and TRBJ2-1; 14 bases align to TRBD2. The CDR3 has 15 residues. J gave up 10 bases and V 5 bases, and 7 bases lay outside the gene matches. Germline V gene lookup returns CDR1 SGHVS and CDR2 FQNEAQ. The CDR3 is CASSLPGLAGVEQFF. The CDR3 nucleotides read TGTGCCAGCAGCCTACCGGGACTAGCGGGAGTGGAGCAGTTCTTC.

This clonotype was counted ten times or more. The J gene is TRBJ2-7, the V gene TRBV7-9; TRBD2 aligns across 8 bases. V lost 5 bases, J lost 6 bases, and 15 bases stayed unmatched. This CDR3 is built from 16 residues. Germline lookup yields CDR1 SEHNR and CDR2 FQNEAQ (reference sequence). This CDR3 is CASSRGVLAGLVEQYF. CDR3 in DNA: TGTGCCAGCAGCCGGGGGGTGTTAGCGGGGCTTGTCGAGCAGTACTTC.